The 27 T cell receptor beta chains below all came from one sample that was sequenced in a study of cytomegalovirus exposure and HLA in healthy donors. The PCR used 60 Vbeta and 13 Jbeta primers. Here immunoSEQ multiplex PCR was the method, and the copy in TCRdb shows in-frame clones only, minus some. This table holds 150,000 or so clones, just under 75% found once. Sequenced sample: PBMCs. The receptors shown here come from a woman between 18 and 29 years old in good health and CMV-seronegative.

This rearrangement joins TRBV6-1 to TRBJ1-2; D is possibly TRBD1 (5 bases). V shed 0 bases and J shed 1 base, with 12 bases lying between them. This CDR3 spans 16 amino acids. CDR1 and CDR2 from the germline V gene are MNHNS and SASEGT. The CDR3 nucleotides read TGTGCCAGCAGTGAAGCGCCGGGGGACCTTAACTATGGCTACACCTTC. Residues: CASSEAPGDLNYGYTF.

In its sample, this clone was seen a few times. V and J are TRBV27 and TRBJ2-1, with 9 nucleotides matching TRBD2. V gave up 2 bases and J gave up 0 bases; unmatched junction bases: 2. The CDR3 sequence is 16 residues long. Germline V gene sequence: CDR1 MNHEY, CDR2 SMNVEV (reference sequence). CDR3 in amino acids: CASSLAGGFSYNEQFF. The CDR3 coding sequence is TGTGCCAGCAGTTTAGCGGGGGGGTTCTCCTACAATGAGCAGTTCTTC.

The chain's CDR3 is CASSSLTAVAGAQYF. The CDR3 region has the DNA TGTGCCAGCAGCTCCCTAACGGCTGTAGCGGGAGCCCAGTATTTT. This rearrangement joins TRBV7-8 to TRBJ2-3; 9 nucleotides match TRBD2. Germline loops: CDR1 SGHVS, CDR2 FQNEAQ. The CDR3 totals 15 residues. J gave up 12 bases and V 4 bases, and 14 bases lay outside the gene matches.

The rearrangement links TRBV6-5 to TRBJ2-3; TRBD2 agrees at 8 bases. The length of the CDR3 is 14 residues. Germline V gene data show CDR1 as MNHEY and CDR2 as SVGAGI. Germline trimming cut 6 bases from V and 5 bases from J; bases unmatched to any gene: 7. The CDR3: CASRISGRGDTQYF. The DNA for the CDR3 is TGTGCCAGCAGGATAAGCGGGAGAGGAGATACGCAGTATTTT.

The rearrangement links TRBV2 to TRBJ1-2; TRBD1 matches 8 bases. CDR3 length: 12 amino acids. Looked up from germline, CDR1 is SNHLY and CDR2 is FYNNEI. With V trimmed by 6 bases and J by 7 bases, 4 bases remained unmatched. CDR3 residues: CASRWTGSGYTF. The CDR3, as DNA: TGTGCCAGCAGGTGGACAGGGTCTGGCTACACCTTC.

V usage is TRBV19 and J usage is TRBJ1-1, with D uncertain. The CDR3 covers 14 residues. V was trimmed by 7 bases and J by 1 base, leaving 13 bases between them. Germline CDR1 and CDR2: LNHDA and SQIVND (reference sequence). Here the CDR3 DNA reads TGTGCCAGTACCGTACACACGTCGAACACTGAAGCTTTCTTT. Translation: CASTVHTSNTEAFF. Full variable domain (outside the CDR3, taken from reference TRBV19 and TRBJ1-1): DGGITQSPKYLFRKEGQNVTLSCEQNLNHDAMYWYRQDPGQGLRLIYYSQIVNDFQKGDIAEGYSVSREKKESFPLTVTSAQKNPTAFYLCASTVHTSNTEAFFGQGTRLTVV.

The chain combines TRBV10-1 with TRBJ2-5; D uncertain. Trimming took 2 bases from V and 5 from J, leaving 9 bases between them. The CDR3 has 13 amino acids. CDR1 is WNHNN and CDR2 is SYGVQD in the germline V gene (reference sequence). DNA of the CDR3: TGCGCCAGCAGTGAGGACTCGAGGGAGACCCAGTACTTC. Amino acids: CASSEDSRETQYF.

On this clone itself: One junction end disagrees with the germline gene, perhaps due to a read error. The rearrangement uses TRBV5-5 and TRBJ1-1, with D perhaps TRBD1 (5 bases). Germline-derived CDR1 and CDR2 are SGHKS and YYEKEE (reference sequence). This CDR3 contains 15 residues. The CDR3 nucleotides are TGCGCCAGCAGCCAAGATAGGGGAAGGGCAACTGAAGCTTTCTTT. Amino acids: CASSQDRGRATEAFF.

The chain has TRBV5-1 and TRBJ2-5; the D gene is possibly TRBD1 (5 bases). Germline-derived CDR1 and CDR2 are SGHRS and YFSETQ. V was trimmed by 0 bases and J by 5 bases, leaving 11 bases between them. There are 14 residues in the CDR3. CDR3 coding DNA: TGCGCCAGCAGCTTGGGCTCCCAGGGTGAGACCCAGTACTTC. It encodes CASSLGSQGETQYF.

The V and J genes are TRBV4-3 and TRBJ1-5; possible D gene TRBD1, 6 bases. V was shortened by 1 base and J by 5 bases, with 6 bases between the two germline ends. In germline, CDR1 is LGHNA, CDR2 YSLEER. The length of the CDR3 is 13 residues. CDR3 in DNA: TGCGCCAGCAGCCAAGCAGGGGATCAGCCCCAGCATTTT. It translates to CASSQAGDQPQHF.

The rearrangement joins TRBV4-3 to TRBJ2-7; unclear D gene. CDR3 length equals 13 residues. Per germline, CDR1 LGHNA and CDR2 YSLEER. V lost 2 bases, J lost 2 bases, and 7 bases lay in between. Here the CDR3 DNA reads TGCGCCAGCAGCCAACCCTCCCCCTACGAGCAGTACTTC. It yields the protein CASSQPSPYEQYF.

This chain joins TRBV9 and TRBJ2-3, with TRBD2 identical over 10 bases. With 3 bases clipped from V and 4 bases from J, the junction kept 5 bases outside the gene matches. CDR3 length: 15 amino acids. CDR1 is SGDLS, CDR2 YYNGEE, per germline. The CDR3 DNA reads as TGTGCCAGCAGCGCTAGCGGGGGTGGCGCAGATACGCAGTATTTT. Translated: CASSASGGGADTQYF.

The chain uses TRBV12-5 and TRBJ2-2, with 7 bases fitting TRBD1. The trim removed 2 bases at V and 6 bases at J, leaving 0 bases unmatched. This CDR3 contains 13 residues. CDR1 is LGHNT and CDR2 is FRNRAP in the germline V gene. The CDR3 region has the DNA TGTGCTAGTGGTTTGACAGGGGCCGGGGAGCTGTTTTTT. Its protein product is CASGLTGAGELFF. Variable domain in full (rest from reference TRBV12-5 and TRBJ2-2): DARVTQTPRHKVTEMGQEVTMRCQPILGHNTVFWYRQTMMQGLELLAYFRNRAPLDDSGMPKDRFSAEMPDATLATLKIQPSEPRDSAVYFCASGLTGAGELFFGEGSRLTVL.

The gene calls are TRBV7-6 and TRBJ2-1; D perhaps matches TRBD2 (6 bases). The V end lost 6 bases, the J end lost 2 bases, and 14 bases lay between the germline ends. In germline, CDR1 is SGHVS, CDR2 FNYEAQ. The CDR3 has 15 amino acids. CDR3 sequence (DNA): TGTGCCAGCAGTCAGCGGGCTAATACCTACAATGAGCAGTTCTTC. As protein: CASSQRANTYNEQFF.

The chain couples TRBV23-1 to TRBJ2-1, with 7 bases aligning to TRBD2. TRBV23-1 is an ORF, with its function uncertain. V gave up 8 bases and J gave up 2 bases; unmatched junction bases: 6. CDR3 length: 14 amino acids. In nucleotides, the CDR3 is TGCGCCAGCGCCCCTAGCGGCCCCTACAATGAGCAGTTCTTC. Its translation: CASAPSGPYNEQFF.

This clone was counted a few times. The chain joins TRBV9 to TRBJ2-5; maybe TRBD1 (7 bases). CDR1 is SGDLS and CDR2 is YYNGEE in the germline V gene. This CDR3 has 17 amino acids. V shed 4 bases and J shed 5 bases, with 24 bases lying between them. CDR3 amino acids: CASSPRQGPGAGETQYF. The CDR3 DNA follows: TGTGCCAGCAGCCCTCGACAGGGCCCGGGGGCTGGCGAGACCCAGTACTTC.

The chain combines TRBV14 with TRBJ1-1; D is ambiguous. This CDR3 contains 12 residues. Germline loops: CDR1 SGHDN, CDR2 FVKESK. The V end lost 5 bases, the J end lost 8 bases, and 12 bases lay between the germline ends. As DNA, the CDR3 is TGTGCCAGCAGCGGCCCCGGCGGGGAAGCTTTCTTT. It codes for CASSGPGGEAFF.

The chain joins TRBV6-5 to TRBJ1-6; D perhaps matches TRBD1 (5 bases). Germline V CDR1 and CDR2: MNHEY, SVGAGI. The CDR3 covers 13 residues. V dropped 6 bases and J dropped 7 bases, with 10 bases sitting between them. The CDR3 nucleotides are TGTGCCAGCAGGGAGGGGAACAATTCACCCCTCCACTTT. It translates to CASREGNNSPLHF.

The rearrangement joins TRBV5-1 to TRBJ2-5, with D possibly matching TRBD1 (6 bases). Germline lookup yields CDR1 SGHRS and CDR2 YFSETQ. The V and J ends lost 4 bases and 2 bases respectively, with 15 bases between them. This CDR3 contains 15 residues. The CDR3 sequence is CASSPTRGSQETQYF. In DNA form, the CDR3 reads TGCGCCAGCAGCCCCACGAGGGGGTCTCAAGAGACCCAGTACTTC. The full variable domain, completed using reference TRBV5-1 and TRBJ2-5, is KAGVTQTPRYLIKTRGQQVTLSCSPISGHRSVSWYQQTPGQGLQFLFEYFSETQRNKGNFPGRFSGRQFSNSRSEMNVSTLELGDSALYLCASSPTRGSQETQYFGPGTRLLVL.

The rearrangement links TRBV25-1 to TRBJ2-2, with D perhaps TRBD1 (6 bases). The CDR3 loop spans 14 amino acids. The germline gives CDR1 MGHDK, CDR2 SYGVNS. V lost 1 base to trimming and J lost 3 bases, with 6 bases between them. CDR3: CASSESGDTGELFF. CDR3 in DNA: TGTGCCAGCAGTGAATCAGGGGACACCGGGGAGCTGTTTTTT.

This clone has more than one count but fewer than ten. This CDR3 is CASSKEQGYEQYV. DNA of the CDR3: TGTGCCAGCAGCAAAGAACAGGGATACGAGCAGTACGTC. J is TRBJ2-7 and V is TRBV21-1; TRBD1 reflects the table's D call only, with no check against the DNA. TRBV21-1 is an annotated pseudogene. CDR3 length equals 13 residues.

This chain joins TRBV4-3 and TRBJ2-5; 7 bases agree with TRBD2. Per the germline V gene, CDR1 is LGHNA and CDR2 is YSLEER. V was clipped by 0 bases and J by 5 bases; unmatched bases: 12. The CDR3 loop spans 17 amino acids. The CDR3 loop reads CASSQDYGTTLRETQYF. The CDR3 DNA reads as TGCGCCAGCAGCCAAGATTACGGGACTACCCTCCGGGAGACCCAGTACTTC.

The CDR3 coding sequence is TGTGCCAGCAGTATCAAGAGTAGCAATCAGCCCCAGCATTTT. Its translation: CASSIKSSNQPQHF. The rearrangement links TRBV6-6 to TRBJ1-5; no firm D call. The V end was cut by 5 bases, the J end by 0 bases, with 8 bases between. CDR1 and CDR2 from the germline V gene are MNHNY and SVGAGI (reference sequence). CDR3 length: 14 amino acids.

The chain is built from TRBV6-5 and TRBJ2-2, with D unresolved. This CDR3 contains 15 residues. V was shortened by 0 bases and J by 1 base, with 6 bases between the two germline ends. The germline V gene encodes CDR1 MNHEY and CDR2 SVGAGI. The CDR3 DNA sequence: TGTGCCAGCAGTTACTCGACTGTGAACACCGGGGAGCTGTTTTTT. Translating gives CASSYSTVNTGELFF.

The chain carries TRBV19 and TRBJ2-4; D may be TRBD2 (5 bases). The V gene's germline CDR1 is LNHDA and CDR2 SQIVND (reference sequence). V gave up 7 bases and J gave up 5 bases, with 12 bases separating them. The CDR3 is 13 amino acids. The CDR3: CASKEGLENIQYF. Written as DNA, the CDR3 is TGTGCCAGTAAAGAGGGCCTCGAAAACATTCAGTACTTC.

The CDR3 DNA sequence: TGTGCCAGCATCACCCCCGGGACAGCCGTATTAGCGAACACTGAAGCTTTCTTT. Translation: CASITPGTAVLANTEAFF. The chain combines TRBV7-2 with TRBJ1-1; 7 bases align to TRBD1. Germline CDR1 and CDR2: SGHTA and FQGNSA. The CDR3 has 18 amino acids. With V trimmed by 7 bases and J by 1 base, 18 bases remained unmatched.

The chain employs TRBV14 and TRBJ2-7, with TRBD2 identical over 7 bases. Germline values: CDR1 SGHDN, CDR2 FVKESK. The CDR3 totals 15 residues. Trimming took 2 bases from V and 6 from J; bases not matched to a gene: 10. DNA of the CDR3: TGTGCCAGCAGCCAAACCCTAAGCGGCGGGGGCGAGCAGTACTTC. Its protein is CASSQTLSGGGEQYF.